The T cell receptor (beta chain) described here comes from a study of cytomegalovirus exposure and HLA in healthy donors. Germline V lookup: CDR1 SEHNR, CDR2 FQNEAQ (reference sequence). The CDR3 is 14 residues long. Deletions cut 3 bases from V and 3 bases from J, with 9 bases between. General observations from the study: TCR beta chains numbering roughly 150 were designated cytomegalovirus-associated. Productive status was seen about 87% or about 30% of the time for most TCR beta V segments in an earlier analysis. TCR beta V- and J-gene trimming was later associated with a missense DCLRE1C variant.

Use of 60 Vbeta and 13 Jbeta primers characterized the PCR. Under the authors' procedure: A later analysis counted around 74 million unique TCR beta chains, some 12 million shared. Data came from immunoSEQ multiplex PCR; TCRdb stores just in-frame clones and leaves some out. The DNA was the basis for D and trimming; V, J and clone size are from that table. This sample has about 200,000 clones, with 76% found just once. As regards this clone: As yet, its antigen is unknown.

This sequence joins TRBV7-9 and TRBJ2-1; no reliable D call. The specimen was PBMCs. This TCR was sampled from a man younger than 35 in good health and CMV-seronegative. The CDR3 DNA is TGTGCCAGCAGCTTGAGCCTGCTCTACAATGAGCAGTTCTTC. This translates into CASSLSLLYNEQFF.